The TCR beta chain under discussion was sequenced for a study of STAT5B mutations in CD4+ large granular lymphocyte leukemia. The V end lost 7 bases, the J end lost 6 bases, and 20 bases lay between the germline ends. Germline lookup yields CDR1 SGHRS and CDR2 YFSETQ. This CDR3 has 15 amino acids. Data came from immunoSEQ multiplex PCR; TCRdb stores just in-frame clones and leaves some out. The sample consists of about 32,000 clones, around four fifths of them appearing once. V usage is TRBV5-1 and J usage is TRBJ2-1; possibly TRBD2 for D (5 bases). This receptor was obtained from a human donor in good health. Sequencing was done on a sample of CD4+ T cells from blood buffy coats. The CDR3 region has the DNA TGCGCCAGCGAGCTTGGTATAGGCAGCGGCAATGAGCAGTTCTTC. Protein: CASELGIGSGNEQFF.